Each of the 18 T cell receptor beta chains below was sequenced from the same sample in a study of T-cell reconstitution after alpha-beta-depleted transplantation in children. Unique molecular identifiers were incorporated into the prepared TCRbeta library. Each CDR3 protein gets one entry after TCRdb re-called the PCR reads with MiXCR. This table has approximately 350,000 distinct CDR3 sequences, around 15% appearing once. Source: PBMCs, mostly from graft donor cells, taken 360 days after TCRalphabeta/CD19-depleted stem cell transplant. Every receptor here comes from a male patient aged 2-15 years who had a stem cell transplant for acute lymphoblastic leukemia, so the T cells may come from the graft donor.

The V and J genes are TRBV3-1 and TRBJ1-5; 9 bases are shared with TRBD1. Germline-derived CDR1 and CDR2 are LGHDT and YNNKEL (reference sequence). This CDR3 comprises 14 residues. Trimming took 4 bases from V and 5 from J; bases not matched to a gene: 3. CDR3 nucleotides: TGTGCCAGCAGCCCGGGACAGGGCTATCAGCCCCAGCATTTT. Its protein is CASSPGQGYQPQHF. The complete variable domain, with remaining parts taken from reference TRBV3-1 and TRBJ1-5, reads DTAVSQTPKYLVTQMGNDKSIKCEQNLGHDTMYWYKQDSKKFLKIMFSYNNKELIINETVPNRFSPKSPDKAHLNLHINSLELGDSAVYFCASSPGQGYQPQHFGDGTRLSIL.

The rearrangement joins TRBV7-2 to TRBJ2-1; TRBD1 aligns across 7 bases. The CDR3 runs to 14 residues. The V segment lost 5 bases and the J segment 6 bases; nucleotides outside the gene matches: 7. Germline CDR1 is SGHTA and CDR2 is FQGNSA. The CDR3: CASSHPGQLNEQFF. DNA for the CDR3: TGTGCCAGCAGCCATCCGGGACAGCTCAATGAGCAGTTCTTC.

On this clonotype itself: The junction departs from germline at one end; a sequencing error may be responsible. This chain joins TRBV4-2 and TRBJ2-1, with D unresolved. Germline CDR1 is LGHNA and CDR2 is YNFKEQ. The CDR3 is 15 amino acids. DNA for the CDR3: TGTGCCATCAGCCCTGCTCTCAGCTCCTACAATGAGCAGTTCTTC. Encoded protein: CAISPALSSYNEQFF.

This clonotype has ten or more counts. The genes are TRBV12-3 or TRBV12-4 and TRBJ2-1; D might be TRBD1 or TRBD2, each matching 5 bases. V lost 1 base and J 8 bases, leaving 12 bases between the germline ends. CDR3 length: 14 residues. CDR3 nucleotides: TGTGCCAGCAGTTTAGACAGGTGGGACCATGAGCAGTTCTTC. The encoded protein is CASSLDRWDHEQFF.

The chain couples TRBV4-2 to TRBJ1-1; D gene ambiguous. Trimming removed 1 base from V and 1 base from J, with 10 bases in between. The germline V gene encodes CDR1 LGHNA and CDR2 YNFKEQ. The CDR3 has 15 residues. The CDR3 coding sequence is TGTGCCAGCAGCCAAGCTATAAGGCAGAACACTGAAGCTTTCTTT. It translates to CASSQAIRQNTEAFF.

This clonotype was seen repeatedly, ten times or more. The V gene is TRBV7-8, the J gene TRBJ2-3; D unresolved. The CDR3 length is 13 residues. Germline CDR1 reads SGHVS; CDR2 reads FQNEAQ. Between the trimmed V and J ends, which lost 1 base and 2 bases, there was a span of 4 bases. Written as DNA, the CDR3 is TGTGCCAGCAGCTTAGTCATCACAGATACGCAGTATTTT. Translating gives CASSLVITDTQYF.

The V and J genes are TRBV7-6 and TRBJ2-7; D may be TRBD1 or TRBD2 (6 bases each). CDR1 SGHVS and CDR2 FNYEAQ come from the germline V gene. Trimming removed 1 base from V and 0 bases from J, with 10 bases in between. The CDR3 has 15 residues. This chain's CDR3 is CASSLVEGGSYEQYF. The CDR3 nucleotides are TGTGCCAGCAGCTTAGTGGAGGGGGGCTCCTACGAGCAGTACTTC.

This clonotype has ten or more counts. The chain links TRBV2 to TRBJ2-5, with D perhaps TRBD1 (5 bases). CDR1 SNHLY and CDR2 FYNNEI come from the germline V gene. The CDR3 is 14 residues long. Trimming stripped 1 base from V and 2 bases from J, with 8 bases between. For the CDR3, the DNA is TGTGCCAGCAGTGAAGGGACACTTCAAGAGACCCAGTACTTC. Protein sequence: CASSEGTLQETQYF.

V and J are TRBV28 and TRBJ2-5; D not resolved. The CDR3 sequence is 12 residues long. V lost 3 bases, J lost 5 bases, and 7 bases lay in between. CDR1 is MDHEN and CDR2 is SYDVKM in the germline V gene. The CDR3 nucleotides read TGTGCCAGCAGTTTGAGTATGGAGACCCAGTACTTC. Translated: CASSLSMETQYF. Looking up the rest from reference TRBV28 and TRBJ2-5 gives the full variable domain: DVKVTQSSRYLVKRTGEKVFLECVQDMDHENMFWYRQDPGLGLRLIYFSYDVKMKEKGDIPEGYSVSREKKERFSLILESASTNQTSMYLCASSLSMETQYFGPGTRLLVL.

This sequence joins TRBV5-1 and TRBJ2-6; possibly TRBD2 for D (5 bases). The CDR3 covers 17 residues. Per germline, CDR1 SGHRS and CDR2 YFSETQ. Trimming took off 0 bases at V and 0 bases at J, with 10 bases between the two ends. The CDR3 bases are TGCGCCAGCAGCTTGGGACTACTGAGCTCTGGGGCCAACGTCCTGACTTTC. The encoded protein is CASSLGLLSSGANVLTF.

Here the CDR3 DNA reads TGCAGCGCTACGACGGGACCCAATCAGCCCCAGCATTTT. This encodes CSATTGPNQPQHF. This rearrangement joins TRBV29-1 to TRBJ1-5, with D maybe TRBD1 (5 bases). Germline V CDR1 and CDR2: SQVTM, ANQGSEA. V shed 7 bases and J shed 3 bases, with 13 bases lying between them. There are 13 residues in the CDR3.

This clonotype was detected a few times. The chain links TRBV7-2 to TRBJ2-1; tentatively, D is TRBD2 (6 bases). This CDR3 contains 15 residues. Trimming pared 8 bases from V and 8 bases from J, leaving 22 bases between. The V gene's germline CDR1 is SGHTA and CDR2 FQGNSA. The CDR3 DNA reads as TGTGCCAGCGGTTTACGACTAGGGCAATATTATGAGCAGTTCTTC. It is translated as CASGLRLGQYYEQFF.

This rearrangement joins TRBV28 to TRBJ1-1; tentatively, D is TRBD1 (5 bases). The CDR3 spans 14 residues. V lost 6 bases, J lost 0 bases, and 11 bases lay in between. The germline V gene has CDR1 MDHEN and CDR2 SYDVKM. The DNA of the CDR3 is TGTGCCAGCAGCCCGGGACTTATGAACACTGAAGCTTTCTTT. Protein: CASSPGLMNTEAFF.

The table lists this clonotype with many counts. At one of its ends the junction is not consistent with the germline gene, which may arise from a read error. This chain connects TRBV29-1 to TRBJ2-3, with D perhaps given as TRBD1 or TRBD2 (5 bases each). The CDR3 loop spans 10 amino acids. From germline, CDR1 is SQVTM and CDR2 ANQGSEA. In nucleotides, the CDR3 is TGCAGCGTTCAGTGGGGGAGAGCCGTTTTT. Amino acid sequence: CSVQWGRAVF.

This clonotype was picked up a small number of times. J is TRBJ1-1 and V is TRBV28; D call uncertain. Looked up from germline, CDR1 is MDHEN and CDR2 is SYDVKM. V lost 2 bases, J lost 1 base, and 14 bases lay in between. The CDR3 has 16 amino acids. In DNA form, the CDR3 reads TGTGCCAGCAGTTTAAGAGTACGGTTTGAGAACACTGAAGCTTTCTTT. It codes for CASSLRVRFENTEAFF.

This clonotype occurred a few times. The chain links TRBV4-3 to TRBJ2-2; TRBD2 agrees at 10 bases. Trimming took 3 bases from V and 7 from J; bases not matched to a gene: 11. The CDR3 totals 17 residues. The germline gives CDR1 LGHNA, CDR2 YSLEER. CDR3 region: CASSQTLAGVVIGELFF. CDR3 nucleotides: TGCGCCAGCAGCCAGACTCTAGCGGGAGTAGTAATCGGGGAGCTGTTTTTT.

The rearrangement joins TRBV11-2 to TRBJ2-2; 8 nucleotides agree with TRBD2. V trimming: 3 bases; J trimming: 1 base; junction bases outside the gene matches: 4. The CDR3 is made up of 16 amino acids. Germline V gives CDR1 SGHAT, CDR2 FQNNGV. The CDR3 coding sequence is TGTGCCAGCAGCTTTTTGGCGGGGGGGAACACCGGGGAGCTGTTTTTT. Amino acid sequence: CASSFLAGGNTGELFF.

This chain links TRBV9 with TRBJ2-5, with D possibly matching TRBD2 (7 bases). This CDR3 contains 13 residues. Germline CDR1 and CDR2: SGDLS and YYNGEE. Trimming removed 0 bases from V and 7 bases from J, with 10 bases in between. DNA for the CDR3: TGTGCCAGCAGCGTAGAGGGGGGGGGGACCCAGTACTTC. This sequence encodes CASSVEGGGTQYF. The full variable domain, rest sourced from reference TRBV9 and TRBJ2-5, is DSGVTQTPKHLITATGQRVTLRCSPRSGDLSVYWYQQSLDQGLQFLIQYYNGEERAKGNILERFSAQQFPDLHSELNLSSLELGDSALYFCASSVEGGGTQYFGPGTRLLVL.